A single sample gave rise to the 32 T cell receptor beta chains below, sequenced in a study of PD-1 blockade in classical Hodgkin lymphoma. Libraries were prepared by immunoSEQ multiplex PCR; TCRdb keeps only in-frame clonotypes and omits some of them. The sample lists about 96,000 clones, about 93% occurring once. Time point denoted: cycle 4 day 1 (C4D1), after six to seven weeks of nivolumab. Every patient relapsed after autologous stem cell transplantation, and brentuximab vedotin exposure varied. Sample: peripheral blood mononuclear cells (PBMCs), taken before the fourth cycle of nivolumab. The origin of the receptors is a human donor with classical Hodgkin lymphoma.

This clone occurred once. The chain has TRBV9 and TRBJ2-1, with 12 bases aligning to TRBD2. Losses at the gene ends were 3 bases for V and 7 bases for J; bases not matched to a gene: 8. CDR3 length: 16 amino acids. The germline V gene encodes CDR1 SGDLS and CDR2 YYNGEE. The CDR3 region is CASSGVLAGGHNEQFF. The CDR3 DNA sequence: TGTGCCAGCAGCGGGGTGCTAGCGGGAGGGCATAATGAGCAGTTCTTC.

The chain links TRBV7-9 to TRBJ1-3, with unresolved D. Deletions cut 3 bases from V and 1 base from J, with 7 bases between. The length of the CDR3 is 14 residues. From germline, CDR1 is SEHNR and CDR2 FQNEAQ (reference sequence). The CDR3 loop reads CASSLIGSGNTIYF. The DNA of the CDR3 is TGTGCCAGCAGCTTGATAGGTTCTGGAAACACCATATATTTT.

As DNA, the CDR3 is TGTGCCAGCAGCTCGTACCCAGGGAGGTGGGGTAAAGCTTTCTTT. It is translated as CASSSYPGRWGKAFF. The V and J genes are TRBV5-6 and TRBJ1-1, with D maybe TRBD1 (5 bases). This CDR3 contains 15 residues. Germline loops: CDR1 SGHDT, CDR2 YYEEEE. The V end was cut by 3 bases, the J end by 9 bases, with 21 bases between.

The chain couples TRBV27 to TRBJ2-7, with a tentative D call TRBD1 (6 bases). V was trimmed by 8 bases and J by 0 bases, leaving 14 bases between them. CDR3 size: 14 residues. Germline loops: CDR1 MNHEY, CDR2 SMNVEV (reference sequence). The CDR3 bases are TGTGCCAGCCAGGGGTTTGGCGGCTCCTACGAGCAGTACTTC. Its protein product is CASQGFGGSYEQYF.

V gene TRBV21-1 combines with J gene TRBJ1-1. TRBV21-1 is recorded as a pseudogene. CDR3 length: 15 residues. CDR3 protein: CASSEWTGLDTEAFF. In DNA form, the CDR3 reads TGTGCCAGCAGCGAGTGGACGGGTCTGGACACTGAAGCTTTCTTT.

This rearrangement joins TRBV27 to TRBJ2-7; 7 bases line up with TRBD1. Losses at the gene ends were 6 bases for V and 3 bases for J; bases not matched to a gene: 8. The germline CDR1 and CDR2 sequences are MNHEY and SMNVEV (reference sequence). The CDR3 has 14 residues. CDR3 DNA: TGTGCCAGCAGCCGCCGCGACAGGGACTACGAGCAGTACTTC. Amino acid sequence: CASSRRDRDYEQYF.

The rearrangement links TRBV19 to TRBJ2-7, with TRBD1 matching 10 bases. The length of the CDR3 is 15 residues. Losses at the gene ends were 6 bases for V and 6 bases for J; bases not matched to a gene: 11. Germline V gives CDR1 LNHDA, CDR2 SQIVND (reference sequence). The CDR3 reads CASRPPGTGEGEQYF. Here the CDR3 DNA reads TGTGCCAGTAGGCCCCCGGGGACAGGGGAAGGCGAGCAGTACTTC.

This chain links TRBV7-9 with TRBJ1-5; D gene uncertain. Deletions cut 4 bases from V and 5 bases from J, with 15 bases between. Per the germline V gene, CDR1 is SEHNR and CDR2 is FQNEAQ (reference sequence). CDR3 size: 15 residues. The CDR3: CASSSYPELDQPQHF. The CDR3 nucleotides read TGTGCCAGCAGCTCATACCCAGAGTTGGATCAGCCCCAGCATTTT. Combining the CDR3 with reference TRBV7-9 and TRBJ1-5 gives the whole variable domain DTGVSQNPRHKITKRGQNVTFRCDPISEHNRLYWYRQTLGQGPEFLTYFQNEAQLEKSRLLSDRFSAERPKGSFSTLEIQRTEQGDSAMYLCASSSYPELDQPQHFGDGTRLSIL.

The chain has TRBV28 and TRBJ1-5; D might be TRBD1 (5 bases). There are 17 residues in the CDR3. Trimming took off 1 base at V and 3 bases at J, with 16 bases between the two ends. Germline V gives CDR1 MDHEN, CDR2 SYDVKM. CDR3 sequence: CASSLSRGEGTNQPQHF. As DNA, the CDR3 is TGTGCCAGCAGTTTATCTAGGGGCGAGGGGACCAATCAGCCCCAGCATTTT.

The chain joins TRBV10-3 to TRBJ2-3, with D tentatively TRBD1 (5 bases). The germline V gene encodes CDR1 ENHRY and CDR2 SYGVKD. Trimming removed 5 bases at V and 8 bases at J, with 11 bases between. CDR3 length equals 12 residues. The CDR3 here is CAISQGPRTQYF. CDR3 nucleotides: TGTGCCATCAGTCAGGGCCCCCGTACGCAGTATTTT.

This clone has a single count. The rearrangement links TRBV10-1 to TRBJ2-3, with 9 bases fitting TRBD1. Germline loops: CDR1 WNHNN, CDR2 SYGVQD (reference sequence). The CDR3 extends over 14 amino acids. V shed 7 bases and J 4 bases; nucleotides not matched to a gene: 6. CDR3 bases: TGCGCCAGCACTCCGGGACAGGGAGCAGATACGCAGTATTTT. Protein: CASTPGQGADTQYF.

The chain is built from TRBV11-1 and TRBJ2-6; 8 bases fit TRBD1. This CDR3 spans 19 amino acids. Germline V gene data show CDR1 as SGHAT and CDR2 as FQDESV (reference sequence). The J segment lost 0 bases and the V segment lost 6 bases, leaving 13 bases of the junction unmatched. CDR3 nucleotides: TGTGCCAGCAGACCGTCCGGTGGGACAGGCCACTCTGGGGCCAACGTCCTGACTTTC. Amino acid sequence: CASRPSGGTGHSGANVLTF.

This clone was counted once. The gene calls are TRBV30 and TRBJ2-7; 7 nucleotides match TRBD1. Trimming cost V 5 bases and J 2 bases; bases outside gene matches: 9. Germline V gives CDR1 GTSNPN, CDR2 SVGIG (reference sequence). The CDR3 has 14 amino acids. The CDR3 DNA reads as TGTGCCTGGTCCCCACGAGACAGGGCCTACGAGCAGTACTTC. Encoded protein: CAWSPRDRAYEQYF.

The chain uses TRBV29-1 and TRBJ2-1; TRBD1 aligns across 9 bases. V shed 1 base, J shed 5 bases, and the junction held 6 bases outside the gene matches. Germline lookup yields CDR1 SQVTM and CDR2 ANQGSEA. There are 15 residues in the CDR3. CDR3 protein: CSVEGAGTGNNEQFF. CDR3 nucleotide sequence: TGCAGCGTTGAAGGCGCCGGGACAGGGAACAATGAGCAGTTCTTC.

This clone turned up a few times. This chain joins TRBV7-9 and TRBJ1-5; no clear D gene. Germline CDR1 is SEHNR and CDR2 is FQNEAQ (reference sequence). Trimming removed 6 bases from V and 2 bases from J, with 8 bases in between. CDR3 length equals 13 residues. CDR3 DNA: TGTGCCAGCAGTCCGGTCGGCAATCAGCCCCAGCATTTT. Protein sequence: CASSPVGNQPQHF.

This clone was seen a handful of times. This chain links TRBV28 with TRBJ1-5, with D tentatively TRBD1 (5 bases). The germline gives CDR1 MDHEN, CDR2 SYDVKM. V lost 2 bases to trimming and J lost 9 bases, with 17 bases between them. There are 15 residues in the CDR3. Written as DNA, the CDR3 is TGTGCCAGCAGTTTAGGGGGTCAGGTTCCTAGGCCCCAGCATTTT. Its translation: CASSLGGQVPRPQHF.

This clone was detected a few times. The chain combines TRBV29-1 with TRBJ1-5, with D perhaps TRBD1 (6 bases). V was cut by 6 bases and J by 0 bases, with 9 bases left in between. CDR3 length: 13 residues. Germline V gene sequence: CDR1 SQVTM, CDR2 ANQGSEA. CDR3 bases: TGCAGCGTGAGGGGGTCTAGCAATCAGCCCCAGCATTTT. Its protein is CSVRGSSNQPQHF.

V and J are TRBV2 and TRBJ2-3, with 11 bases matching TRBD2. The junction had 16 bases not matched to a gene; V was cut back by 6 bases and J by 8 bases. The CDR3 sequence is 17 residues long. From germline, CDR1 is SNHLY and CDR2 FYNNEI. CDR3 in amino acids: CASRTLISGRDAGTQYF. The DNA for the CDR3 is TGTGCCAGCAGGACCCTGATTAGCGGGAGGGACGCAGGTACGCAGTATTTT.

The chain couples TRBV7-3 to TRBJ2-1, with D unresolved. Germline CDR1 and CDR2: SGHTA and FQGTGA. V lost 1 base to trimming and J lost 0 bases, with 13 bases between them. This CDR3 is 17 amino acids long. CDR3 nucleotide sequence: TGTGCCAGCAGCTTAATAGGGCTGGCAAGCTCCTACAATGAGCAGTTCTTC. It codes for CASSLIGLASSYNEQFF. Complete variable domain (other parts from reference TRBV7-3 and TRBJ2-1): GAGVSQTPSNKVTEKGKYVELRCDPISGHTALYWYRQSLGQGPEFLIYFQGTGAADDSGLPNDRFFAVRPEGSVSTLKIQRTERGDSAVYLCASSLIGLASSYNEQFFGPGTRLTVL.

The chain joins TRBV9 to TRBJ1-1; a possible D gene is TRBD1 (5 bases). The CDR3 is 15 amino acids. Germline V gene data show CDR1 as SGDLS and CDR2 as YYNGEE. V was cut by 3 bases and J by 7 bases, with 19 bases left in between. CDR3 residues: CASSAPGPEVFEAFF. CDR3 coding DNA: TGTGCCAGCAGCGCTCCGGGGCCCGAAGTTTTTGAAGCTTTCTTT.

The count of this clone is one. This chain links TRBV27 with TRBJ1-1, with D perhaps matching TRBD1 (5 bases). Trimming cost V 2 bases and J 3 bases, with 10 bases left between them. Germline V gene lookup returns CDR1 MNHEY and CDR2 SMNVEV (reference sequence). The CDR3 extends over 14 amino acids. The CDR3 here is CASSLRRGDTEAFF. The CDR3 DNA is TGTGCCAGCAGTTTAAGGCGGGGCGACACTGAAGCTTTCTTT.

The chain has TRBV6-1 and TRBJ2-7, with D hard to call. There are 14 residues in the CDR3. V dropped 2 bases and J dropped 3 bases, with 11 bases sitting between them. CDR1 MNHNS and CDR2 SASEGT come from the germline V gene. CDR3 DNA sequence: TGTGCCAGCAGTGAAATCGGACGGAACTACGAGCAGTACTTC. Translating gives CASSEIGRNYEQYF.

The chain has TRBV4-1 and TRBJ2-1, with 9 bases identical to TRBD2. This CDR3 region has 17 residues. Trimming took 0 bases from V and 4 from J; bases not matched to a gene: 7. Germline lookup yields CDR1 MGHRA and CDR2 YSYEKL. CDR3 in DNA: TGCGCCAGCAGCCAAGAAGTAGGACTAGCGAAATACAATGAGCAGTTCTTC. Its translation: CASSQEVGLAKYNEQFF.

V and J are TRBV5-1 and TRBJ2-2; possible D gene TRBD1, 6 bases. Between the trimmed V and J ends, which lost 1 base and 7 bases, there was a span of 14 bases. CDR1 is SGHRS and CDR2 is YFSETQ in the germline V gene. The CDR3 runs 15 residues. The CDR3 sequence: CASSLYTGKNGELFF. The CDR3 coding sequence is TGCGCCAGCAGCTTGTATACAGGGAAAAACGGGGAGCTGTTTTTT.

J is TRBJ2-4 and V is TRBV6-6, with 8 bases identical to TRBD1. The CDR3 consists of 14 residues. Germline CDR1 reads MNHNY; CDR2 reads SVGAGI (reference sequence). V was clipped by 3 bases and J by 9 bases; unmatched bases: 7. The DNA of the CDR3 is TGTGCCAGCAGTTATCAGACAGGGGCTGGCATTCAGTACTTC. Residues: CASSYQTGAGIQYF.

This chain links TRBV5-1 with TRBJ1-1; D is undetermined. The CDR3 runs to 12 residues. Trimming stripped 0 bases from V and 3 bases from J, with 3 bases between. CDR1 and CDR2 (germline): SGHRS, YFSETQ. CDR3 DNA: TGCGCCAGCAGCTTGGGAGACACTGAAGCTTTCTTT. It is translated as CASSLGDTEAFF.

The chain joins TRBV18 to TRBJ1-1; D not certain. There are 15 residues in the CDR3. V lost 2 bases and J lost 4, with 14 bases in between. The germline CDR1 and CDR2 sequences are KGHSH and LQKENI. The CDR3 nucleotides read TGTGCCAGCTCACCAATGGCAGACTCCCTCACTGAAGCTTTCTTT. Its translation is CASSPMADSLTEAFF. Together with reference TRBV18 and TRBJ1-1, the CDR3 gives the full variable domain: NAGVMQNPRHLVRRRGQEARLRCSPMKGHSHVYWYRQLPEEGLKFMVYLQKENIIDESGMPKERFSAEFPKEGPSILRIQQVVRGDSAAYFCASSPMADSLTEAFFGQGTRLTVV.

The rearrangement links TRBV5-1 to TRBJ2-2; 7 bases agree with TRBD2. The CDR3 is 16 amino acids. The V gene end was trimmed by 4 bases and the J gene end by 4 bases; junction bases not matched to a gene: 10. Germline CDR1 SGHRS, CDR2 YFSETQ. The CDR3: CASSKLGAGATGELFF. CDR3 nucleotide sequence: TGCGCCAGCAGCAAACTAGGGGCGGGAGCCACCGGGGAGCTGTTTTTT.

This chain uses TRBV14 with TRBJ2-3; the match to TRBD2 covers 10 bases. CDR3 size: 17 residues. V dropped 4 bases and J dropped 6; count of bases not matched to a gene: 13. Per germline, CDR1 SGHDN and CDR2 FVKESK. The CDR3 DNA reads TGTGCCAGCAGCCCCACGGTGGCTAGCGGGAGTGTGGATACGCAGTATTTT. It is translated as CASSPTVASGSVDTQYF.

This clone was seen more than once but under ten times. The chain couples TRBV4-1 to TRBJ2-2, with TRBD1 matching over 9 bases. This CDR3 is 17 amino acids long. V was clipped by 1 base and J by 1 base; unmatched bases: 4. The germline CDR1 and CDR2 sequences are MGHRA and YSYEKL. The CDR3 spells CASSQVMDRGNTGELFF. For the CDR3, the DNA is TGCGCCAGCAGCCAAGTCATGGACAGGGGGAACACCGGGGAGCTGTTTTTT.

This clone was recorded only once. This chain connects TRBV7-7 to TRBJ2-7, with 7 bases lining up with TRBD2. From germline, CDR1 is SSHAT and CDR2 FNYEAQ (reference sequence). Trimming removed 11 bases from V and 5 bases from J; junction bases left unmatched: 3. The CDR3 has 10 amino acids. CDR3: CACRGDEQYF. CDR3 DNA: TGTGCCTGCCGGGGGGACGAGCAGTACTTC. The variable domain in full, completed from reference TRBV7-7 and TRBJ2-7, reads GAGVSQSPRYKVTKRGQDVTLRCDPISSHATLYWYQQALGQGPEFLTYFNYEAQPDKSGLPSDRFSAERPEGSISTLTIQRTEQRDSAMYRCACRGDEQYFGPGTRLTVT.

V and J are TRBV11-1 and TRBJ2-5; TRBD2 aligns across 7 bases. The V gene's germline CDR1 is SGHAT and CDR2 FQDESV (reference sequence). This CDR3 contains 17 residues. Trimming removed 1 base from V and 2 bases from J; junction bases left unmatched: 10. CDR3 region: CASSLEGWLAAQETQYF. In DNA form, the CDR3 reads TGTGCCAGCAGCTTAGAGGGTTGGCTAGCGGCACAAGAGACCCAGTACTTC.